This entry lists 7 T cell receptor beta chains sequenced from one sample in a study of early T cells in non-severe SARS-CoV-2 infection. TCRdb called the 5' RACE reads again in MiXCR, with one record for every CDR3 protein. The sample has tens of thousands of distinct CDR3 sequences; about 14% are singletons. The sample was whole blood, taken at baseline. These TCRs come from an adult who was a healthcare worker with PCR-confirmed SARS-CoV-2 infection or an uninfected control (not recorded which).

The V gene is TRBV7-2, the J gene TRBJ2-5; D unclear. CDR1 is SGHTA and CDR2 is FQGNSA in the germline V gene. V shed 5 bases and J shed 4 bases, with 5 bases lying between them. This CDR3 has 11 amino acids. The CDR3 DNA sequence: TGTGCCAGCAGCGGGTCAGAGACCCAGTACTTC. Translated: CASSGSETQYF.

This clonotype was detected ten times or more. The V call is TRBV5-5, the J call TRBJ1-2, with D perhaps TRBD1 (5 bases). CDR1 and CDR2 from the germline V gene are SGHKS and YYEKEE (reference sequence). V was clipped by 0 bases and J by 8 bases, with 26 bases between them. This CDR3 spans 18 amino acids. The CDR3 sequence is CASSLEGVATMSPGGYTF. CDR3 DNA sequence: TGTGCCAGCAGCTTGGAAGGGGTAGCCACCATGAGCCCTGGAGGCTACACCTTC.

V is TRBV9 and J is TRBJ2-4; D is perhaps TRBD2 (6 bases). The germline V gene encodes CDR1 SGDLS and CDR2 YYNGEE. The CDR3 runs 16 residues. V was shortened by 5 bases and J by 6 bases, with 21 bases between the two germline ends. CDR3 in amino acids: CASRIGSGEERNIQYF. In DNA, the CDR3 is TGTGCCAGCAGGATTGGGTCGGGAGAAGAGAGAAACATTCAGTACTTC.

This clonotype was found a few times. The chain combines TRBV20-1 with TRBJ2-1, with no clear D. V dropped 1 base and J dropped 4 bases, with 14 bases sitting between them. From germline, CDR1 is DFQATT and CDR2 SNEGSKA (reference sequence). The CDR3 has 15 residues. CDR3 coding DNA: TGCAGTGCTAGAGTGCCAAGCCCATCTTACAATGAGCAGTTCTTC. Translated: CSARVPSPSYNEQFF.

The gene calls are TRBV29-1 and TRBJ2-6; D gene uncertain. Trimming left V 3 bases short and J 0 bases short, with 6 bases between. Germline V lookup: CDR1 SQVTM, CDR2 ANQGSEA. CDR3 length equals 14 residues. CDR3 sequence: CSVDEASGANVLTF. The CDR3 DNA sequence: TGCAGCGTTGATGAGGCCTCTGGGGCCAACGTCCTGACTTTC. Full variable domain (outside the CDR3, taken from reference TRBV29-1 and TRBJ2-6): SAVISQKPSRDICQRGTSLTIQCQVDSQVTMMFWYRQQPGQSLTLIATANQGSEATYESGFVIDKFPISRPNLTFSTLTVSNMSPEDSSIYLCSVDEASGANVLTFGAGSRLTVL.

This clonotype was seen a handful of times. This chain connects TRBV7-9 to TRBJ1-1, with TRBD1 as a possible D gene (5 bases). Germline-derived CDR1 and CDR2 are SEHNR and FQNEAQ (reference sequence). This CDR3 is built from 14 residues. Trimming stripped 7 bases from V and 0 bases from J, with 12 bases between. CDR3 protein: CASNPLGVNTEAFF. The CDR3 DNA follows: TGTGCCAGCAACCCCCTGGGGGTGAACACTGAAGCTTTCTTT.

The chain recombines TRBV7-2 with TRBJ2-4, with D unresolved. The CDR3 sequence is 15 residues long. V was trimmed by 5 bases and J by 3 bases, leaving 14 bases between them. Germline CDR1 and CDR2: SGHTA and FQGNSA. The chain's CDR3 is CASSPEVGVKNIQYF. The CDR3 DNA follows: TGTGCCAGCAGCCCAGAAGTGGGCGTCAAAAACATTCAGTACTTC. The variable domain in full, completed from reference TRBV7-2 and TRBJ2-4, reads GAGVSQSPSNKVTEKGKDVELRCDPISGHTALYWYRQSLGQGLEFLIYFQGNSAPDKSGLPSDRFSAERTGGSVSTLTIQRTQQEDSAVYLCASSPEVGVKNIQYFGAGTRLSVL.